The present T cell receptor beta chain was sequenced within a study of monozygotic twins with inflammatory bowel disease. Notes on the study in general: Healthy co-twins showed greater TCRbeta diversity (inverse Simpson) than IBD patients.

Per the germline V gene, CDR1 is MNHEY and CDR2 is SVGAGI. The CDR3 length is 19 residues. About this clonotype: Its antigen is as yet unknown.

Reprocessing the 5' RACE reads, TCRdb reports a single entry for every CDR3 protein and omits DNA. The table lists more than 300,000 distinct CDR3 sequences. This chain joins TRBV6-5 and TRBJ2-6; TCRdb's D call, TRBD1, is unchecked because there is no DNA. Sequenced material: blood. This TCR derives from a human donor with ulcerative colitis or Crohn's disease, or a healthy co-twin of an affected twin (not recorded which). The CDR3 here is CASSYSFWAEGSGANVLTF.